This TCR beta chain is drawn from a study of blood T cell repertoires in COVID-19. Overall study context: Spain, Italy and the United States supplied samples that represented acute and convalescent COVID-19. Sources were T cells, B-cell-depleted T cells, or PBMCs; the material itself was cDNA or gDNA.

The protocol was immunoSEQ multiplex PCR, while the TCRdb copy is restricted to in-frame clones and leaves out a portion. The sample lists about 400,000 clones; nearly 90% were seen once. This CDR3 has 10 residues. V shed 5 bases and J shed 8 bases, with 6 bases lying between them. Germline assignment: CDR1 GTSNPN and CDR2 SVGIG (reference sequence). The chain has TRBV30 and TRBJ1-4; D perhaps matches TRBD1 (6 bases). This TCR came from a woman aged 18-29 years with acute COVID-19. Sequencing input: PBMCs or T cells enriched from blood (not recorded which). The CDR3 sequence is CAWDREKLFF. CDR3 coding DNA: TGTGCCTGGGACAGGGAAAAACTGTTTTTT.